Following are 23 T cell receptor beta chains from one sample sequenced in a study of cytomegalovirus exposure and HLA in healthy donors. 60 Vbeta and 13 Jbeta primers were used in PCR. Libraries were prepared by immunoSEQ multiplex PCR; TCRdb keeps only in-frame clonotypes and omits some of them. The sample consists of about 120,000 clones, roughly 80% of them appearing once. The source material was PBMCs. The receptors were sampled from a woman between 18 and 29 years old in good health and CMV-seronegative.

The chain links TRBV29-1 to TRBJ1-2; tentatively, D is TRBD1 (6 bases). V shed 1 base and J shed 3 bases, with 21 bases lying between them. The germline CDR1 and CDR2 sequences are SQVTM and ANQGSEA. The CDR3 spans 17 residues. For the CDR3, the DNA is TGCAGCGTTGAAGGGTCGGCAGGGGACATAATAGACTATGGCTACACCTTC. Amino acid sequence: CSVEGSAGDIIDYGYTF.

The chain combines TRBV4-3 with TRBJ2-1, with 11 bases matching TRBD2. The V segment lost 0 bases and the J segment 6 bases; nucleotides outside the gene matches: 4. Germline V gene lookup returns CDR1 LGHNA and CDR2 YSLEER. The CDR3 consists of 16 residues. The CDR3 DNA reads TGCGCCAGCAGCCAAGACCCTAGCGGGGGGCCCAATGAGCAGTTCTTC. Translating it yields CASSQDPSGGPNEQFF.

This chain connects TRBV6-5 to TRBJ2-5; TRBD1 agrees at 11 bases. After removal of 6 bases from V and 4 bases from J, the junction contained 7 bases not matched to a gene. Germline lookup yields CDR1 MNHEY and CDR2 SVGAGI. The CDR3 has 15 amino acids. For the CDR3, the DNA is TGTGCCAGCAGGAGCGGACAGGGGGCGTCAGAGACCCAGTACTTC. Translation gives CASRSGQGASETQYF.

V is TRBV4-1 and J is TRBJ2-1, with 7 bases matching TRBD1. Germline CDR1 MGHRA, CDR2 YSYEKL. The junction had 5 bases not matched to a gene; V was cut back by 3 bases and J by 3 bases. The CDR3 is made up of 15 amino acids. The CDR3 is CASSHNRGDYNEQFF. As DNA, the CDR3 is TGCGCCAGCAGCCACAACAGGGGAGACTACAATGAGCAGTTCTTC.

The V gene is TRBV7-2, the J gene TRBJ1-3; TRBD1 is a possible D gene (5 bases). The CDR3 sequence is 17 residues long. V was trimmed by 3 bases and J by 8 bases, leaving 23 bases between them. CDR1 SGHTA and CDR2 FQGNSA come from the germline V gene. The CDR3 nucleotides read TGTGCCAGCAGCTTTAGGCTGGGGGGGAACGTTATAGACACCATATATTTT. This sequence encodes CASSFRLGGNVIDTIYF.

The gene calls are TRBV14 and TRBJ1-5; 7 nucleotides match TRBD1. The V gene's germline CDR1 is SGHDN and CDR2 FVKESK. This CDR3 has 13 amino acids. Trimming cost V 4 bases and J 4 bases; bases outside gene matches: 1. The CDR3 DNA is TGTGCCAGCAGCCTACAGGGGAATCAGCCCCAGCATTTT. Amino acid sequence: CASSLQGNQPQHF. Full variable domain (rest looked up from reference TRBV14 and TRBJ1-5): EAGVTQFPSHSVIEKGQTVTLRCDPISGHDNLYWYRRVMGKEIKFLLHFVKESKQDESGMPNNRFLAERTGGTYSTLKVQPAELEDSGVYFCASSLQGNQPQHFGDGTRLSIL.

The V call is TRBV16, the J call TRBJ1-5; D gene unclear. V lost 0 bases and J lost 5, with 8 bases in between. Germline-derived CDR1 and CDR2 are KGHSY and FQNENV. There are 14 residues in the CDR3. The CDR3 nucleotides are TGTGCCAGCAGCCAATCGGCAGATTATCAGCCCCAGCATTTT. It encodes CASSQSADYQPQHF.

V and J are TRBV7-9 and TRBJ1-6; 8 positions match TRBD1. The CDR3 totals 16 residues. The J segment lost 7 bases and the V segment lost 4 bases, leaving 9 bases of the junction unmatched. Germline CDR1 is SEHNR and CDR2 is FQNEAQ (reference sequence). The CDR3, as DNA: TGTGCCAGCAGCTCCATCAGGACAGGGTTGAATTCACCCCTCCACTTT. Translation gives CASSSIRTGLNSPLHF.

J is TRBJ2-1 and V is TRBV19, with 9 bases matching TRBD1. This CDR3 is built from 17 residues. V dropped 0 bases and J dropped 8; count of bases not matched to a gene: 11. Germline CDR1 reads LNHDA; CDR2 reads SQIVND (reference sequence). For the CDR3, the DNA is TGTGCCAGTAGTATAGACGTGGGACAGGGAGTTCGGGATGAGCAGTTCTTC. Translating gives CASSIDVGQGVRDEQFF.

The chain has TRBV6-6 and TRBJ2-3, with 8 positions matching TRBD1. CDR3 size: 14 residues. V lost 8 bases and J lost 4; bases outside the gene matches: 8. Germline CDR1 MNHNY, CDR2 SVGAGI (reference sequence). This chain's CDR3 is CASSAGGKADTQYF. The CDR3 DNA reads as TGTGCCAGCTCAGCAGGGGGCAAGGCAGATACGCAGTATTTT.

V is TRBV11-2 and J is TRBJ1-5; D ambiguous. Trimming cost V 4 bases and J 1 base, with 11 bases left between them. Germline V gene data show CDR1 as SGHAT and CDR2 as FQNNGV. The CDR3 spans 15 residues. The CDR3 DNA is TGTGCCAGCAGCTCGGGAGAGGCCAGCAATCAGCCCCAGCATTTT. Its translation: CASSSGEASNQPQHF.

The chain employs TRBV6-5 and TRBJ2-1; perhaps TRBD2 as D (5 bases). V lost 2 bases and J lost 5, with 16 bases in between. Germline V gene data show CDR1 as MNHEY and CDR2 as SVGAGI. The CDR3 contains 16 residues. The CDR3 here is CASSYRLGGRNNEQFF. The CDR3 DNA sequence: TGTGCCAGCAGTTACCGTCTAGGAGGTCGCAACAATGAGCAGTTCTTC.

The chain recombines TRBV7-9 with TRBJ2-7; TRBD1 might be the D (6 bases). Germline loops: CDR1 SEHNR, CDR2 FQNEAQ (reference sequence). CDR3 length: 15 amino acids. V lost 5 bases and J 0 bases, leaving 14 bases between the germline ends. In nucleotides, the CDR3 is TGTGCCAGCAGCCCTTACGGACAGCACTCCTACGAGCAGTACTTC. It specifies CASSPYGQHSYEQYF.

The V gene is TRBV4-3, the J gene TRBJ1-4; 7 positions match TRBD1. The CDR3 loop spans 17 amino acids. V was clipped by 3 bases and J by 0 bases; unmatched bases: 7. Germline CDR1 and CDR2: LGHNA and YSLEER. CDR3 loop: CASSQKTGLATNEKLFF. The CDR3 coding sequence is TGCGCCAGCAGCCAGAAGACAGGGCTTGCAACTAATGAAAAACTGTTTTTT.

The CDR3 sequence: CASTRTGTMSTEAFF. CDR3 DNA sequence: TGTGCCAGCACCCGGACAGGGACCATGAGCACTGAAGCTTTCTTT. The chain uses TRBV27 and TRBJ1-1; TRBD1 matches 8 bases. The CDR3 covers 15 residues. V lost 7 bases, J lost 4 bases, and 11 bases stayed unmatched. CDR1 MNHEY and CDR2 SMNVEV come from the germline V gene (reference sequence).

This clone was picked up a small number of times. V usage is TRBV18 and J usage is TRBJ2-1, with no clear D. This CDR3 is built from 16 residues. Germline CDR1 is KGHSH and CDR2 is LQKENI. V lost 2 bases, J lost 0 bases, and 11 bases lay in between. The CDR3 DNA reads TGTGCCAGCTCACCAGTCTCCCTGAGCTCCTACAATGAGCAGTTCTTC. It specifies CASSPVSLSSYNEQFF.

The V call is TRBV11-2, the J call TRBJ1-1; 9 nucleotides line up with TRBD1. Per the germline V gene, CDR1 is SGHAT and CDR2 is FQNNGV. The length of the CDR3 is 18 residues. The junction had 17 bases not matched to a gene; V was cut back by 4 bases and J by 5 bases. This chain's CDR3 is CASSSVTHSDRGWTEAFF. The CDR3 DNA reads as TGTGCCAGCAGCTCGGTAACCCATTCGGACAGGGGTTGGACTGAAGCTTTCTTT.

DNA of the CDR3: TGTGCCAGGAACCGGGACAAGGTAGGCAGTGAGCAGTTCTTC. Its translation: CARNRDKVGSEQFF. The gene calls are TRBV27 and TRBJ2-1, with D possibly matching TRBD1 (6 bases). The CDR3 totals 14 residues. Germline-derived CDR1 and CDR2 are MNHEY and SMNVEV (reference sequence). Trimming removed 9 bases from V and 9 bases from J, with 21 bases in between.

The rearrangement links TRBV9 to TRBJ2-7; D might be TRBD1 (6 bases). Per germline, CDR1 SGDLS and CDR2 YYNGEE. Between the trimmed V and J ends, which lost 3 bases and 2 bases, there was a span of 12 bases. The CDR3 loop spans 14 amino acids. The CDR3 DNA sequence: TGTGCCAGCAGCGCCCACAGGGAGACCTACGAGCAGTACTTC. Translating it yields CASSAHRETYEQYF.

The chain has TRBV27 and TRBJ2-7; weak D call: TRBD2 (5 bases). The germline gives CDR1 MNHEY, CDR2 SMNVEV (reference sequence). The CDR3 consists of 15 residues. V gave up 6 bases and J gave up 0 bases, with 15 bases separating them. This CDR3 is CASRTRGASSYEQYF. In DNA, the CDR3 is TGTGCCAGCAGGACCCGGGGTGCTAGCTCCTACGAGCAGTACTTC.

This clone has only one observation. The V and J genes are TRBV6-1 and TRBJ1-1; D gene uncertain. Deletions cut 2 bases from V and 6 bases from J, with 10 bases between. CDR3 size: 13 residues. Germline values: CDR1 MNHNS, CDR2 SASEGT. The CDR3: CASSEPGYAEAFF. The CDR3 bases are TGTGCCAGCAGTGAACCGGGGTATGCTGAAGCTTTCTTT.

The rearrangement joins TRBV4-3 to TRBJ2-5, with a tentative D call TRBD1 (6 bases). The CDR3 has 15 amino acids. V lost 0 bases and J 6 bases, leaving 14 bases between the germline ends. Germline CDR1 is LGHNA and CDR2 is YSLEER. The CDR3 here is CASSQEVRGSKTQYF. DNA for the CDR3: TGCGCCAGCAGCCAAGAGGTCAGGGGAAGTAAGACCCAGTACTTC.

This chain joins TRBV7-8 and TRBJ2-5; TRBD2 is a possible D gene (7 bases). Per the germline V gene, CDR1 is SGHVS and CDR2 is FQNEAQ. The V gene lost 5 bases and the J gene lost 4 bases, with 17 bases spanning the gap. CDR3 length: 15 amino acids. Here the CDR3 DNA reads TGTGCCAGCAGCCGAGGGGGGGGGCGCGGAGAGACCCAGTACTTC. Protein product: CASSRGGGRGETQYF.